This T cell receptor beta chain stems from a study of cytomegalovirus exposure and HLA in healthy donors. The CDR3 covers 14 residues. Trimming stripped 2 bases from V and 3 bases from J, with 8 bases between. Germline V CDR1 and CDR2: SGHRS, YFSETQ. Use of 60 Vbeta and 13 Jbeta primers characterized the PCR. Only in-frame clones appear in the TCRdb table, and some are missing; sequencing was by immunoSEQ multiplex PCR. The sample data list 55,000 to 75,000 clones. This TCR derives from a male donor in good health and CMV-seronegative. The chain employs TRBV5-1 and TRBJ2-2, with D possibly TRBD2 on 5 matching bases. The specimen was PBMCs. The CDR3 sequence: CASSFDGDTGELFF. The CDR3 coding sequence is TGCGCCAGCAGCTTCGACGGGGACACCGGGGAGCTGTTTTTT. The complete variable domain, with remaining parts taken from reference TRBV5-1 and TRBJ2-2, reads KAGVTQTPRYLIKTRGQQVTLSCSPISGHRSVSWYQQTPGQGLQFLFEYFSETQRNKGNFPGRFSGRQFSNSRSEMNVSTLELGDSALYLCASSFDGDTGELFFGEGSRLTVL.